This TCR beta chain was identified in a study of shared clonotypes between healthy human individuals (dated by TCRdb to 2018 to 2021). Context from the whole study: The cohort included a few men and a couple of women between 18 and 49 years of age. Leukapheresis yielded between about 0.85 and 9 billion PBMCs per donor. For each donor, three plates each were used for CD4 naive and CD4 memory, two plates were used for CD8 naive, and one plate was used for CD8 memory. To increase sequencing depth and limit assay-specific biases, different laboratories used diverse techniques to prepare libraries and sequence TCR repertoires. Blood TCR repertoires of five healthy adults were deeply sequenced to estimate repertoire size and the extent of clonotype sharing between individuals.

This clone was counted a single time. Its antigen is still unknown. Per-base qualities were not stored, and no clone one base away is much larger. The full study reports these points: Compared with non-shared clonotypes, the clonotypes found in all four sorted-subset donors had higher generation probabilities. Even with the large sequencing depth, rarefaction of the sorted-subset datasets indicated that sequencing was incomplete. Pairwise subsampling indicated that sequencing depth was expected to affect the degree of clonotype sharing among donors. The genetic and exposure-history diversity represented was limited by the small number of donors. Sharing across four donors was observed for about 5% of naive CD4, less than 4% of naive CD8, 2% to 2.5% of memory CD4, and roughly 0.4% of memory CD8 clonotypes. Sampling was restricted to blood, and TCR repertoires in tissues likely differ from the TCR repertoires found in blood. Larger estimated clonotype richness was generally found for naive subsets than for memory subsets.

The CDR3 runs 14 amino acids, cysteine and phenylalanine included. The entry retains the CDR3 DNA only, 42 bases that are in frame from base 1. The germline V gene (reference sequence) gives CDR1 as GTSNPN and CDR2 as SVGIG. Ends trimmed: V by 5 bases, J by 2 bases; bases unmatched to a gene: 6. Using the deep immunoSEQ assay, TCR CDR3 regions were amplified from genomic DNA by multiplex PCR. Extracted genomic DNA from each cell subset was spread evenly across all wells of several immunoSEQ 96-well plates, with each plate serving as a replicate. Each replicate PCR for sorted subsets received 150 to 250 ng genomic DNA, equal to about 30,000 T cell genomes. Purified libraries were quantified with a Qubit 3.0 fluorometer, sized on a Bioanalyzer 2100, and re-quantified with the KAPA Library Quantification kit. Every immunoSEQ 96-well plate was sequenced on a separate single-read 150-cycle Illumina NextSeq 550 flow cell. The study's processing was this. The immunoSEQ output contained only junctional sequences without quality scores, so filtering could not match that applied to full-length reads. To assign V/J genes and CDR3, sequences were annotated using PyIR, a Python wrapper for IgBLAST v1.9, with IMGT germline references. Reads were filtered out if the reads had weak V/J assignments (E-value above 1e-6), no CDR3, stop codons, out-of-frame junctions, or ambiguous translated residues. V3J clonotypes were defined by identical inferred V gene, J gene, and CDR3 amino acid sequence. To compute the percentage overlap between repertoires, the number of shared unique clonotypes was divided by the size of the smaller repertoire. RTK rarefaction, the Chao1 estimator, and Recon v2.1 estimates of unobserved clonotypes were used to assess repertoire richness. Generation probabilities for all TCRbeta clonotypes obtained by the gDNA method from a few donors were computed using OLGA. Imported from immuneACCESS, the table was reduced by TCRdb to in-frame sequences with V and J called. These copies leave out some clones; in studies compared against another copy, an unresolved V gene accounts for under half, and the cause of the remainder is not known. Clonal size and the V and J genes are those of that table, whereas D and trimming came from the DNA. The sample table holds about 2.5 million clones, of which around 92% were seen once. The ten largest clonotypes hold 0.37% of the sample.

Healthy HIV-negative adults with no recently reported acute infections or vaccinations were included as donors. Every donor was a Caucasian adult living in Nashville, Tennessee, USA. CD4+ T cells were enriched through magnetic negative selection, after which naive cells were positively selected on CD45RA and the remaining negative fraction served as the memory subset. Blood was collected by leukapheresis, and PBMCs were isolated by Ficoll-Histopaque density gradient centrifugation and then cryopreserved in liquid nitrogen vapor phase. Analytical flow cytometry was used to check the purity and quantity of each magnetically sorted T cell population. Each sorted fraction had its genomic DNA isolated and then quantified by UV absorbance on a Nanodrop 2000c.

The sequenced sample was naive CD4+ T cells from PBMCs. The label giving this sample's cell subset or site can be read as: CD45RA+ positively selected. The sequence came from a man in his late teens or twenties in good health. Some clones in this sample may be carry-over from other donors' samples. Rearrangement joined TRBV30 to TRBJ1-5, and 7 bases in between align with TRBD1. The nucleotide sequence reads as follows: TGTGCCTGGGCGACAGGGAGGGGCAATCAGCCCCAGCATTTT. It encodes CAWATGRGNQPQHF. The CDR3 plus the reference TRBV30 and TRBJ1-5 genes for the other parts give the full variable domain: SQTIHQWPATLVQPVGSPLSLECTVEGTSNPNLYWYRQAAGRGLQLLFYSVGIGQISSEVPQNLSASRPQDRQFILSSKKLLLSDSGFYLCAWATGRGNQPQHFGDGTRLSIL.